These T cell receptor beta chains were read from a single sample in a study of identical twins. MiXCR was run by TCRdb on the 5' RACE reads, yielding one entry per CDR3 protein. The sample includes around 680,000 distinct CDR3 sequences, 8.6% seen only once; the top ten take 0.75% to 1%. This sample also appeared in a second study, on yellow fever vaccine responses in identical twins.

The material sequenced was PBMCs. These receptors were taken from a woman in her late teens or twenties in good health. The CDR3 runs from the conserved cysteine through the conserved F or W. The D gene is left open where the match is weak. Size is stated for part of the rows, as once, few or many counts, or as a class when the clone is expanded.

CASSLGDRVDTQYF,TGTGCCAGCAGTTTAGGAGACAGGGTGGATACGCAGTATTTT,TRBJ2-3,TRBV28,14,TRBD1,-
CASSLAGTGQNSPLHF,TGTGCCAGCAGCTTAGCCGGGACAGGGCAGAATTCACCCCTCCACTTT,TRBJ1-6,TRBV7-9,16,TRBD1,few
CATSDSTGAIQETQYF,TGTGCCACCAGTGATTCGACAGGGGCTATTCAAGAGACCCAGTACTTC,TRBJ2-5,TRBV24-1,16,TRBD1,-
CASSSRDTYTDTQYF,TGTGCCAGCAGCAGCCGGGACACTTACACAGATACGCAGTATTTT,TRBJ2-3,TRBV6-1,15,-,few
CSARRESDTQYF,TGCAGTGCTCGCAGGGAATCAGATACGCAGTATTTT,TRBJ2-3,TRBV20-1,12,-,-
CASGLRTSGQETQYF,TGTGCCAGCGGGCTAAGGACTAGCGGGCAAGAGACCCAGTACTTC,TRBJ2-5,TRBV3-1,15,TRBD2,few
CSVEDPTRRARGYTF,TGCAGCGTTGAAGACCCTACCCGGAGAGCGCGAGGCTACACCTTC,TRBJ1-2,TRBV29-1,15,-,-
CASSQGRFGDSPLHF,TGCGCCAGCAGCCAAGGCCGTTTCGGGGATTCACCCCTCCACTTT,TRBJ1-6,TRBV4-3,15,-,few
CSARRPTTDTQYF,TGCAGTGCTAGACGGCCAACCACAGATACGCAGTATTTT,TRBJ2-3,TRBV20-1,13,-,few
CASSYPYGGRTDTQYF,TGTGCCAGCAGTTACCCGTACGGAGGGAGGACAGATACGCAGTATTTT,TRBJ2-3,TRBV6-2/TRBV6-3,16,-,few
CASSLIPDTEAFF,TGCGCCAGCAGCTTGATTCCGGACACTGAAGCTTTCTTT,TRBJ1-1,TRBV5-1,13,-,many
CASSPFLRAGGNEQYF,TGTGCCAGCAGCCCTTTCCTAAGGGCAGGGGGCAACGAGCAGTACTTC,TRBJ2-7,TRBV6-1,16,TRBD1,-
CAIVPGPLSYEQYF,TGTGCCATCGTCCCAGGGCCACTCTCCTACGAGCAGTACTTC,TRBJ2-7,TRBV5-5,14,-,-
CAISELGTSGFFYEQYF,TGTGCCATCAGTGAGCTTGGGACTAGCGGGTTTTTCTACGAGCAGTACTTC,TRBJ2-7,TRBV10-3,17,TRBD2,-
CASSRGPKSYEQYF,TGTGCCAGCAGTCGAGGGCCTAAGAGCTACGAGCAGTACTTC,TRBJ2-7,TRBV5-6,14,-,many
CATAPQGTYTGELFF,TGTGCCACCGCCCCACAGGGCACTTACACCGGGGAGCTGTTTTTT,TRBJ2-2,TRBV6-4,15,-,-
CASSFGTGGAEKLFF,TGTGCCAGCAGCTTTGGGACAGGGGGGGCTGAAAAACTGTTTTTT,TRBJ1-4,TRBV7-9,15,TRBD1,few
CAWKAGTGEKLFF,TGTGCCTGGAAAGCCGGGACAGGTGAAAAACTGTTTTTT,TRBJ1-4,TRBV30,13,TRBD1,few
CASSLRGQGANEQFF,TGTGCCAGCAGCTTACGGGGACAGGGGGCCAATGAGCAGTTCTTC,TRBJ2-1,TRBV7-9,15,TRBD1,few
CASLIPGSGNTIYF,TGTGCCAGCCTAATCCCAGGGTCTGGAAACACCATATATTTT,TRBJ1-3,TRBV28,14,-,-
CASSPHSETAYERYF,TGTGCCAGCAGCCCGCACTCGGAGACAGCCTACGAGCGGTACTTC,TRBJ2-7,TRBV5-5,15,-,-
CASREVGGIRYEQFF,TGTGCCAGCAGGGAGGTGGGTGGGATTAGGTATGAGCAGTTCTTC,TRBJ2-1,TRBV6-1,15,-,few
CASRKDRVSSEQYF,TGTGCCAGCAGAAAAGACAGGGTCTCGTCCGAGCAGTACTTC,TRBJ2-7,TRBV28,14,TRBD1,few
CASSLRTGGNTGELFF,TGTGCCAGCAGCCTTCGGACAGGGGGCAATACCGGGGAGCTGTTTTTT,TRBJ2-2,TRBV7-6,16,TRBD1,many